This T cell receptor beta chain was captured by sequencing in a study of T cell responses to AZD1222 COVID-19 vaccine. Study findings and constraints: There were repertoire samples only from the period after the peak T cell response. Spike-specific TCR depth and breadth grew after two AZD1222 doses.

For this clone: Its specificity is unknown.

The CDR3 has 16 amino acids. V dropped 4 bases and J dropped 2 bases, with 17 bases sitting between them. The germline V gene has CDR1 SGHDT and CDR2 YYEEEE. Assay used: immunoSEQ multiplex PCR; TCRdb lists only in-frame clones, some missing. The sample contains some 150,000 clones, roughly 92% of which appear only once. The J gene is TRBJ2-3, the V gene TRBV5-6, with a possible D match to TRBD2 (7 bases). Here the sequenced sample was peripheral blood, taken on day 0 of AZD1222 vaccination. The TCR sequence derives from an adult in good health. The CDR3 protein is CASSTRGARNTDTQYF. The CDR3 region has the DNA TGTGCCAGCAGCACCCGGGGGGCCAGAAACACAGATACGCAGTATTTT.